Below, 22 T cell receptor beta chains from the same sample are listed, as sequenced in a study of blood T cell repertoires in COVID-19. The assay was immunoSEQ multiplex PCR, and TCRdb's table has in-frame clones only and misses some. The repertoire consists of 200,000 or so clones, with about 80% occurring once and the leading ten covering more than 2.5%. The specimen was peripheral blood. These receptors were taken from a woman aged 30 to 39 who had recovered from COVID-19.

The chain links TRBV25-1 to TRBJ1-4; 7 bases line up with TRBD1. The length of the CDR3 is 13 residues. V shed 8 bases and J 8 bases; nucleotides not matched to a gene: 8. The germline CDR1 and CDR2 sequences are MGHDK and SYGVNS. CDR3 coding DNA: TGTGCCAGCGAGGACGGGACAGCCGAAAAACTGTTTTTT. Translating gives CASEDGTAEKLFF.

The CDR3 loop is CASSRLAGGLDEQFF. The DNA of the CDR3 is TGTGCCAGCAGTCGACTAGCGGGAGGGTTGGATGAGCAGTTCTTC. The V call is TRBV2, the J call TRBJ2-1; TRBD2 agrees at 14 bases. CDR1 and CDR2 (germline): SNHLY, FYNNEI. Trimming took 5 bases from V and 8 from J; bases not matched to a gene: 5. This CDR3 has 15 amino acids.

CDR3 sequence: CASSEYGLAVPGDTQYF. CDR3 DNA sequence: TGTGCCAGCAGTGAATATGGACTAGCGGTTCCGGGGGATACGCAGTATTTT. V and J are TRBV6-1 and TRBJ2-3; 10 bases match TRBD2. The CDR3 has 17 amino acids. V lost 2 bases and J lost 6; bases outside the gene matches: 11. The V gene's germline CDR1 is MNHNS and CDR2 SASEGT.

This chain connects TRBV5-1 to TRBJ1-4; TRBD1 agrees at 9 bases. The germline V gene encodes CDR1 SGHRS and CDR2 YFSETQ. With 5 bases clipped from V and 6 bases from J, the junction kept 5 bases outside the gene matches. The CDR3 totals 14 residues. For the CDR3, the DNA is TGCGCCAGCAGGGGGACAGGGACCGATGAAAAACTGTTTTTT. It yields the protein CASRGTGTDEKLFF.

The chain carries TRBV15 and TRBJ2-7; 7 nucleotides align to TRBD2. J was trimmed by 2 bases and V by 0 bases; bases with no gene match: 7. Germline V gives CDR1 LNHNV, CDR2 YYDKDF (reference sequence). The CDR3 has 16 amino acids. The DNA of the CDR3 is TGTGCCACCAGCAGAGATCTATCGGGGAGGGCCTACGAGCAGTACTTC. Encoded protein: CATSRDLSGRAYEQYF.

This clone was observed a few times. The chain uses TRBV9 and TRBJ2-1; 13 nucleotides agree with TRBD2. This CDR3 is 17 amino acids long. V was clipped by 0 bases and J by 8 bases; unmatched bases: 8. Germline-derived CDR1 and CDR2 are SGDLS and YYNGEE. The CDR3 loop reads CASSVAIGTSGKDEQFF. CDR3 DNA sequence: TGTGCCAGCAGCGTAGCAATAGGGACTAGCGGGAAGGATGAGCAGTTCTTC.

The DNA of the CDR3 is TGTGCCTCTCTCGGCGGAGCCCCCTACGAGCAGTACTTC. It codes for CASLGGAPYEQYF. This chain uses TRBV6-5 with TRBJ2-7; D call uncertain. Trimming took 11 bases from V and 2 from J, leaving 16 bases between them. CDR3 length: 13 residues. Germline V lookup: CDR1 MNHEY, CDR2 SVGAGI.

This chain links TRBV5-1 with TRBJ2-2, with 8 bases lining up with TRBD2. In germline, CDR1 is SGHRS, CDR2 YFSETQ. This CDR3 has 16 residues. With 4 bases clipped from V and 0 bases from J, the junction kept 5 bases outside the gene matches. The CDR3 DNA follows: TGCGCCAGCAGCGTTACTAGCGGCGCGAACACCGGGGAGCTGTTTTTT. Translated, it gives CASSVTSGANTGELFF.

The chain employs TRBV11-2 and TRBJ1-2; D gene ambiguous. This CDR3 contains 13 residues. Trimming took off 2 bases at V and 0 bases at J, with 4 bases between the two ends. The germline V gene encodes CDR1 SGHAT and CDR2 FQNNGV. The CDR3 loop reads CASSLSANYGYTF. The CDR3 DNA reads TGTGCCAGCAGCTTATCAGCTAACTATGGCTACACCTTC.

The chain employs TRBV5-6 and TRBJ2-7; D gene ambiguous. This CDR3 contains 13 residues. Germline V gene lookup returns CDR1 SGHDT and CDR2 YYEEEE. Trimming removed 3 bases from V and 4 bases from J, with 11 bases in between. This chain's CDR3 is CASSSMTPYEQYF. The CDR3 DNA follows: TGTGCCAGCAGCTCGATGACTCCGTACGAGCAGTACTTC.

The J gene is TRBJ2-3, the V gene TRBV11-3; TRBD2 matches 7 bases. V was clipped by 8 bases and J by 1 base; unmatched bases: 3. CDR1 and CDR2 (germline): SGHNT, YENEEA. The CDR3 consists of 13 residues. CDR3 in amino acids: CASRAGGTDTQYF. Written as DNA, the CDR3 is TGTGCCAGCCGGGCGGGAGGCACAGATACGCAGTATTTT.

The chain combines TRBV14 with TRBJ1-5, with D possibly matching TRBD1 (6 bases). From germline, CDR1 is SGHDN and CDR2 FVKESK. The CDR3 spans 13 residues. V lost 5 bases and J lost 6, with 11 bases in between. Here the CDR3 reads CASSATGSQPQHF. In DNA form, the CDR3 reads TGTGCCAGCAGCGCCACAGGGAGTCAGCCCCAGCATTTT.

The chain has TRBV24-1 and TRBJ2-5, with D perhaps matching TRBD2 (6 bases). V was pared by 4 bases and J by 5 bases, with 13 bases between. The CDR3 consists of 14 residues. CDR1 and CDR2 from the germline V gene are KGHDR and SFDVKD. Here the CDR3 DNA reads TGTGCCACCAGTGACCCGGGAGTTTGGGAGACCCAGTACTTC. Protein product: CATSDPGVWETQYF.

The CDR3 nucleotides read TGTGCCAGCTGGGGGGCCGGGGAGCTGTTTTTT. Amino acids: CASWGAGELFF. V is TRBV19 and J is TRBJ2-2, with D maybe TRBD2 (6 bases). Germline-derived CDR1 and CDR2 are LNHDA and SQIVND (reference sequence). The CDR3 sequence is 11 residues long. Trimming took off 9 bases at V and 6 bases at J, with 8 bases between the two ends.

The chain joins TRBV19 to TRBJ2-3; 9 nucleotides agree with TRBD2. CDR1 is LNHDA, CDR2 SQIVND, per germline (reference sequence). V dropped 5 bases and J dropped 7; count of bases not matched to a gene: 7. This CDR3 contains 14 residues. The CDR3 sequence is CASSASGAPNTQYF. DNA of the CDR3: TGTGCCAGTAGTGCTAGCGGGGCCCCAAATACGCAGTATTTT.

The chain links TRBV6-4 to TRBJ2-7; 13 bases are shared with TRBD2. CDR1 is MRHNA and CDR2 is SNTAGT in the germline V gene. The CDR3 is 15 amino acids. V shed 5 bases, J shed 4 bases, and the junction held 5 bases outside the gene matches. In nucleotides, the CDR3 is TGTGCCAGCAGTATACTAGCGGGAGGGCCGTACGAGCAGTACTTC. Translation: CASSILAGGPYEQYF.

The sample holds a few counts of this clone. The J gene is TRBJ1-2, the V gene TRBV11-2, with unresolved D. V was pared by 1 base and J by 4 bases, with 7 bases between. This CDR3 contains 13 residues. CDR1 is SGHAT, CDR2 FQNNGV, per germline. The CDR3 sequence: CASSLGLAYGYTF. DNA for the CDR3: TGTGCCAGCAGCTTAGGGTTAGCCTATGGCTACACCTTC.

This clone was found a few times. The chain has TRBV30 and TRBJ1-1; D is uncertain. Germline CDR1 is GTSNPN and CDR2 is SVGIG (reference sequence). V lost 0 bases and J lost 11, with 10 bases in between. The CDR3 spans 11 residues. The CDR3: CAWSVGRRAFF. The CDR3 DNA follows: TGTGCCTGGAGTGTGGGCCGCCGGGCTTTCTTT. The whole variable domain, remainder taken from reference TRBV30 and TRBJ1-1, is SQTIHQWPATLVQPVGSPLSLECTVEGTSNPNLYWYRQAAGRGLQLLFYSVGIGQISSEVPQNLSASRPQDRQFILSSKKLLLSDSGFYLCAWSVGRRAFFGQGTRLTVV.

The chain couples TRBV7-9 to TRBJ2-1; tentatively, D is TRBD2 (6 bases). Germline V lookup: CDR1 SEHNR, CDR2 FQNEAQ (reference sequence). The CDR3 is 15 amino acids. The ends were cut back, 1 base at V and 1 base at J, with 8 bases in the middle. The CDR3 here is CASSLVGSSYNEQFF. The CDR3 nucleotides read TGTGCCAGCAGCTTAGTCGGGAGTTCCTACAATGAGCAGTTCTTC. Full variable domain (remainder filled in from reference TRBV7-9 and TRBJ2-1): DTGVSQNPRHKITKRGQNVTFRCDPISEHNRLYWYRQTLGQGPEFLTYFQNEAQLEKSRLLSDRFSAERPKGSFSTLEIQRTEQGDSAMYLCASSLVGSSYNEQFFGPGTRLTVL.

J is TRBJ2-3 and V is TRBV25-1; maybe TRBD2 (7 bases). This CDR3 has 14 amino acids. CDR1 is MGHDK and CDR2 is SYGVNS in the germline V gene. The ends were cut back, 10 bases at V and 5 bases at J, with 19 bases in the middle. Here the CDR3 reads CATIGAGAGDTQYF. The DNA for the CDR3 is TGTGCCACCATTGGGGCGGGGGCTGGAGATACGCAGTATTTT.

The chain couples TRBV18 to TRBJ2-2; 9 positions match TRBD2. After removal of 4 bases from V and 0 bases from J, the junction contained 15 bases not matched to a gene. Germline V gene lookup returns CDR1 KGHSH and CDR2 LQKENI. The CDR3 runs 20 residues. CDR3 loop: CASSRYSGSPGFANTGELFF. As DNA, the CDR3 is TGTGCCAGCTCACGCTATAGCGGGAGCCCAGGGTTCGCGAACACCGGGGAGCTGTTTTTT.

The chain uses TRBV5-1 and TRBJ2-3, with TRBD1 as a possible D gene (5 bases). This CDR3 is built from 15 residues. The ends were cut back, 0 bases at V and 3 bases at J, with 11 bases in the middle. Per the germline V gene, CDR1 is SGHRS and CDR2 is YFSETQ. CDR3 in DNA: TGCGCCAGCAGCTTGGTTGGCAGGGTGACAGATACGCAGTATTTT. It encodes CASSLVGRVTDTQYF.